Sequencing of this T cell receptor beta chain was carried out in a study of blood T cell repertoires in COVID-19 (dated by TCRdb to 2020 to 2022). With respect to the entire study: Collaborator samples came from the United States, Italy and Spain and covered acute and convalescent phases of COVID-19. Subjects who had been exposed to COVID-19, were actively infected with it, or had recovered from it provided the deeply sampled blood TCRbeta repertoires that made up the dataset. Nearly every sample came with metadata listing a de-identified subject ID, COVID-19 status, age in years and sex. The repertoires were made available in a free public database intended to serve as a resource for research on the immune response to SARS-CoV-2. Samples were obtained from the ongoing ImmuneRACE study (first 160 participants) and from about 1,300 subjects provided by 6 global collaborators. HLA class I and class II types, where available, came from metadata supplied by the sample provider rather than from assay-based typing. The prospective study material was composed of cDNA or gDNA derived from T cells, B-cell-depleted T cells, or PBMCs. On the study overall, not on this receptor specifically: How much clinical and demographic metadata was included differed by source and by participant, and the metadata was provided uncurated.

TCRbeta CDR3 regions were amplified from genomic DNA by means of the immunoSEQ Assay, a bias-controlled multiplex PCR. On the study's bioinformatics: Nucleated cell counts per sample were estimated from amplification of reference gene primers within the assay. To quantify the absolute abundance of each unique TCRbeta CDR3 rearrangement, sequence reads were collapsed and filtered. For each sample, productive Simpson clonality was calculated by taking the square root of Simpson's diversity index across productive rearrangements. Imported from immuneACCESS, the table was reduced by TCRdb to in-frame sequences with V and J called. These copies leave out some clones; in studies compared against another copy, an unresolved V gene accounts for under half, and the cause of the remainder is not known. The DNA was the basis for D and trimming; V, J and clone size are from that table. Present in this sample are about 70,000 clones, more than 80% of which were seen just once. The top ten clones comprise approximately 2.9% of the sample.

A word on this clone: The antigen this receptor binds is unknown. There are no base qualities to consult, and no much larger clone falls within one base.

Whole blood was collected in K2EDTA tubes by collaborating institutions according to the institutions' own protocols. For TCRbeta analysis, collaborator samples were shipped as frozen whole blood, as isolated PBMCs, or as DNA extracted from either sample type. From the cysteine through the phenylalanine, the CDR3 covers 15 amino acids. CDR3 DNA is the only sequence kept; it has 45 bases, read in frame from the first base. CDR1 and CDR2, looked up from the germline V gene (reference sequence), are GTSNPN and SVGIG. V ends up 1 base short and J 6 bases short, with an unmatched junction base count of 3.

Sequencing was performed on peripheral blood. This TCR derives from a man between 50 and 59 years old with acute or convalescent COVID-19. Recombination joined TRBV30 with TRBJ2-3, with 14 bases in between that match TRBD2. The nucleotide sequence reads TGTGCCTGGAGTGGACTAGCGGGAGGGATGGATACGCAGTATTTT. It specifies CAWSGLAGGMDTQYF.